What follows is one T cell receptor beta chain and its context. This clonotype was recorded many times. Its cognate antigen has yet to be identified. There are no base qualities to consult, and no much larger clone falls within one base. Preparation of the library involved 3' RACE. TCR libraries were generated from RNA by a 3' RACE protocol incorporating unique molecular identifiers so that PCR amplification bias could be corrected. Up to 12 amplicon libraries were pooled and sequenced on an Illumina MiSeq with v2 2x250 paired-end chemistry. In the source study's methods: Decombinator was used to process the reads, assigning V and J genes and CDR3 and applying barcode-based correction of errors and PCR bias. Before the Gini coefficient was calculated with the R ineq package, repertoires were subsampled to the same depth. CDR3 similarity was assessed with GLIPH, Hamming distance and a shared triplet metric. TCRdb's own reprocessing of the public reads used fastp at Q25 and MiXCR and kept productive beta chains. One record per CDR3 amino acid sequence lists the most common genes and DNA. These V and J calls originate from TCRdb's pipeline instead of the authors' own analysis. The sample table holds approximately 95,000 distinct CDR3 sequences, of which 6.9% were seen once. More than 0.95% of the sample belongs to the ten largest clones.

From the cysteine through the phenylalanine, the CDR3 covers 15 amino acids. Solely the CDR3 DNA is kept, with 45 bases framed from the first base. V trim: 5 bases; J trim: 7 bases; unmatched bases: 11. The germline V gene (reference sequence) gives CDR1 as DFQATT and CDR2 as SNEGSKA. These data originate in a study of HIV-infected children after antiretroviral therapy interruption (dated by TCRdb to about 2019). About the study as a whole: All eight included children had a CD4+ count above 500 and a viral load below 50 copies/ml, with four on planned treatment interruption and four on continuous treatment. Alongside thymic output measurements, TCR repertoires of children on planned treatment interruption were compared with TCR repertoires of children on continuous antiretroviral treatment. In the continuous-treatment arm, samples from corresponding weeks 0, 48 and 150 were analyzed. In the interruption arm, samples were obtained at week 0, week 12, end of interruption (week 24 or 48), and about 3 years after study end. Median age was about 9.2 years in the interruption group and roughly 8 years in the continuous treatment group. Recorded exposure to EBV and CMV was present in most of the participating children.

The meaning of the sample's treatment or condition label: PENTA 11 planned treatment interruption arm or continuous ART arm. The participants, all children from the United Kingdom aged 2 to 15 years, had been on at least three-drug ART for a minimum of 24 weeks. The study required cryopreserved PBMCs containing at least 5 million viable cells, and a handful of candidate patients were excluded because of low viable PBMC yield. Using a FACSAria III cell sorter, naive CD4+ CD45RA+ CD45RO- T cells were FACS-sorted out of thawed PBMCs. After sorting, cells were fixed, and RNA was extracted with the RNeasy FFPE kit and then with the RNeasy Micro kit. Here is what the overall study found, with its caveats: Minor non-naive CD45RA+ populations such as EMRA or stem memory cells might have been included among the sorted CD45RA+ naive cells. An increase in the naive CD4+ Gini coefficient was observed by the end of treatment interruption, suggesting clonal expansion, and a return to baseline was observed by 3 years. In naive CD4+ repertoires of PTI patients, reduced CDR3 sharing between time points was observed after interruption began, whereas many sequences were found to be shared between end of interruption and 3 years later. The low number of patients is a limitation and the data should be interpreted with caution.

The source is a pool of human donors with HIV. The specimen was CD45RA+ CD4+ T cells from PBMCs, pooled from several time points, collected from a donor given antiretroviral therapy, either interrupted or continuous. The cell subset or site label, read with the paper, signifies: naive CD4+ CD45RA+ CD45RO- T cells. The rearrangement joined TRBV20-1 to TRBJ2-2; TRBD1 fits 9 bases in the junction. CDR3 reads: CSAPFPQGAVGELFF. The DNA sequence is TGCAGTGCTCCCTTCCCACAGGGGGCTGTCGGGGAGCTGTTTTTT.